The 8 T cell receptor beta chains presented below share a single source sample, sequenced in a study of blood T cell repertoires in COVID-19. TCRdb's copy holds only in-frame clones and misses some; the assay was immunoSEQ multiplex PCR. The sample holds a few hundred thousand clones, around nine tenths seen once. Sequencing used PBMCs or T cells enriched from blood (not recorded which). The receptors were gathered from a woman in her 40s who had recovered from COVID-19.

V gene TRBV5-4 combines with J gene TRBJ2-7; 7 bases line up with TRBD1. Per germline, CDR1 SGHNT and CDR2 YYREEE (reference sequence). This CDR3 is built from 17 residues. The trim removed 3 bases at V and 2 bases at J, leaving 14 bases unmatched. CDR3 sequence (DNA): TGTGCCAGCAGCTCTGGAATTATGGCACAGGGGACCTACGAGCAGTACTTC. Its protein is CASSSGIMAQGTYEQYF.

CDR3 residues: CASSVVAGMNTEAFF. DNA for the CDR3: TGTGCCAGCAGCGTAGTAGCAGGGATGAACACTGAAGCTTTCTTT. The rearrangement links TRBV9 to TRBJ1-1, with D tentatively TRBD1 (5 bases). The CDR3 extends over 15 amino acids. Between the trimmed V and J ends, which lost 0 bases and 0 bases, there was a span of 9 bases. CDR1 is SGDLS and CDR2 is YYNGEE in the germline V gene.

This chain joins TRBV6-5 and TRBJ1-5; 8 nucleotides line up with TRBD1. The germline V gene encodes CDR1 MNHEY and CDR2 SVGAGI. V lost 6 bases to trimming and J lost 5 bases; unmatched junction nucleotides: 9. This CDR3 contains 15 residues. CDR3 nucleotides: TGTGCCAGCAGGCGAGGGACAGGCCATTATCAGCCCCAGCATTTT. Its protein product is CASRRGTGHYQPQHF.

This chain links TRBV9 with TRBJ2-4; possible D gene TRBD2, 7 bases. V lost 5 bases to trimming and J lost 3 bases, with 21 bases between them. This CDR3 has 17 amino acids. Germline V lookup: CDR1 SGDLS, CDR2 YYNGEE. The CDR3: CASSPGGGDWVKNIQYF. DNA for the CDR3: TGTGCCAGCAGTCCCGGAGGGGGGGATTGGGTCAAAAACATTCAGTACTTC. Drawing the rest from reference TRBV9 and TRBJ2-4, the complete variable domain is DSGVTQTPKHLITATGQRVTLRCSPRSGDLSVYWYQQSLDQGLQFLIQYYNGEERAKGNILERFSAQQFPDLHSELNLSSLELGDSALYFCASSPGGGDWVKNIQYFGAGTRLSVL.

The V gene is TRBV5-4, the J gene TRBJ2-3, with 10 positions matching TRBD2. The ends lost 4 bases at V and 6 bases at J; junction bases unmatched: 11. This CDR3 comprises 16 residues. Germline assignment: CDR1 SGHNT and CDR2 YYREEE (reference sequence). CDR3 in amino acids: CASSPPGLAGVDTQYF. CDR3 DNA: TGTGCCAGCAGCCCCCCCGGGCTAGCGGGAGTTGATACGCAGTATTTT.

The chain links TRBV7-2 to TRBJ1-1; no firm D call. Germline V lookup: CDR1 SGHTA, CDR2 FQGNSA. Trimming took off 9 bases at V and 0 bases at J, with 5 bases between the two ends. CDR3 length equals 11 residues. The CDR3 is CASKMNTEAFF. The CDR3 DNA reads TGTGCCAGTAAAATGAACACTGAAGCTTTCTTT.

This clone was recorded only once. This CDR3 reads CASSLTTGSGSYGYTF. The DNA for the CDR3 is TGTGCCAGCAGCTTGACCACAGGGTCCGGTTCCTATGGCTACACCTTC. This chain links TRBV7-8 with TRBJ1-2; TRBD1 is a possible D gene (6 bases). CDR1 and CDR2 from the germline V gene are SGHVS and FQNEAQ. V was pared by 3 bases and J by 4 bases, with 18 bases between. CDR3 length: 16 residues.

The rearrangement joins TRBV9 to TRBJ2-5, with D perhaps matching TRBD2 (5 bases). The CDR3 loop spans 13 amino acids. The germline CDR1 and CDR2 sequences are SGDLS and YYNGEE. V gave up 4 bases and J gave up 3 bases, with 10 bases separating them. DNA of the CDR3: TGTGCCAGCAGCCAGTACGGGGAAGAGACCCAGTACTTC. It specifies CASSQYGEETQYF. Together with reference TRBV9 and TRBJ2-5, the CDR3 gives the full variable domain: DSGVTQTPKHLITATGQRVTLRCSPRSGDLSVYWYQQSLDQGLQFLIQYYNGEERAKGNILERFSAQQFPDLHSELNLSSLELGDSALYFCASSQYGEETQYFGPGTRLLVL.